The sequence of this TCR beta chain was determined in a study of siplizumab effects on memory and regulatory T cells. V shed 3 bases and J shed 2 bases, with 11 bases lying between them. This CDR3 region has 14 residues. Germline V CDR1 and CDR2: SGHRS, YFSETQ. TCRdb's table, derived via immunoSEQ multiplex PCR, lists solely in-frame clones and lacks some. The profile shows approximately 100,000 clones, roughly 92% of them singletons. The receptor was isolated from a human donor in good health. The source material was Tregs sorted from blood. This sequence joins TRBV5-1 and TRBJ2-5; perhaps TRBD1 as D (6 bases). DNA of the CDR3: TGCGCCAGCAGCTACGGACAGATTCAAGAGACCCAGTACTTC. It specifies CASSYGQIQETQYF.